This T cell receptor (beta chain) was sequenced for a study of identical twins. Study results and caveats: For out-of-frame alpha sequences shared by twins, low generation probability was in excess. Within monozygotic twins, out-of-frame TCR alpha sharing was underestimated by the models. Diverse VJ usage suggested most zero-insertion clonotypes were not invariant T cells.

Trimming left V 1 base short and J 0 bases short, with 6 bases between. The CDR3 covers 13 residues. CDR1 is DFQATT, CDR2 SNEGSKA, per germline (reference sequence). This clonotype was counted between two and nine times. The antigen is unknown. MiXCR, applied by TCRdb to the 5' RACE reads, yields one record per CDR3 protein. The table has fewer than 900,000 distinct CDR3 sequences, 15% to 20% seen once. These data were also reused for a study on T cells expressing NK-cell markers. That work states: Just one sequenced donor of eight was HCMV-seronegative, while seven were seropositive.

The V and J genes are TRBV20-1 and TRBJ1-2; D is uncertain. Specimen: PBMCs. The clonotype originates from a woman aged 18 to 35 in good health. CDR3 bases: TGCAGTGCTAGAGGGGGAGCTAACTATGGCTACACCTTC. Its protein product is CSARGGANYGYTF.